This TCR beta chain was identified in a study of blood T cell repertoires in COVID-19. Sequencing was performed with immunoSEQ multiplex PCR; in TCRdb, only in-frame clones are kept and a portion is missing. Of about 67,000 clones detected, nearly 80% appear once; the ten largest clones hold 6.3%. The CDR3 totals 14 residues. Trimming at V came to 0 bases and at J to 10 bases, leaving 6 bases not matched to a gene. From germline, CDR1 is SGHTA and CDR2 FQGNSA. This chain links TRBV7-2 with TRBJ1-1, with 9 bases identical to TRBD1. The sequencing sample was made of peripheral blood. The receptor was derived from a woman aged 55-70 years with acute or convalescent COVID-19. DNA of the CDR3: TGTACCAGCAGCTTAGCCGGGACAGGGACCAGAGCTTTCTTT. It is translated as CTSSLAGTGTRAFF. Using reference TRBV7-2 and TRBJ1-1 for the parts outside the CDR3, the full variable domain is GAGVSQSPSNKVTEKGKDVELRCDPISGHTALYWYRQSLGQGLEFLIYFQGNSAPDKSGLPSDRFSAERTGGSVSTLTIQRTQQEDSAVYLCTSSLAGTGTRAFFGQGTRLTVV.